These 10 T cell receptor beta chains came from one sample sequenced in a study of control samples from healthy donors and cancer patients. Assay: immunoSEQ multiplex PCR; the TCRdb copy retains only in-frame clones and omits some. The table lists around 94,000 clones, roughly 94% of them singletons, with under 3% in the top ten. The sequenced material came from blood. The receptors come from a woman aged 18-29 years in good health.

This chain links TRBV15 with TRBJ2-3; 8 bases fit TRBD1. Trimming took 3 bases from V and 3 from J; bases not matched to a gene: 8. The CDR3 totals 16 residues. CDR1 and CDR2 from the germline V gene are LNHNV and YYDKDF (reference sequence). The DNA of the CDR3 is TGTGCCACCAGCAGGGACGACAGGGGACGGACAGATACGCAGTATTTT. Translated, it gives CATSRDDRGRTDTQYF.

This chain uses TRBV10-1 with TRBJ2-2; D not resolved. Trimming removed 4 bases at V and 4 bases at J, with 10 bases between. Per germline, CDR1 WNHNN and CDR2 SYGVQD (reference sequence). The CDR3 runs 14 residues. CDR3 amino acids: CASSALPSTGELFF. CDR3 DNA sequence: TGCGCCAGCAGTGCTCTCCCGAGCACCGGGGAGCTGTTTTTT.

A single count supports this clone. In nucleotides, the CDR3 is TGCAGCGTTGGGGGGGGGCATCAGCCCCAGCATTTT. Its protein is CSVGGGHQPQHF. The chain carries TRBV29-1 and TRBJ1-5; TRBD1 might be the D (6 bases). CDR1 and CDR2 (germline): SQVTM, ANQGSEA. Trimming shortened V by 4 bases and J by 5 bases, and 9 bases separated the two germline ends. CDR3 length: 12 amino acids.

This chain's CDR3 is CASSSQGNEQFF. The DNA of the CDR3 is TGCGCCAGCAGCTCGCAGGGTAATGAGCAGTTCTTC. The chain couples TRBV5-1 to TRBJ2-1, with D possibly being TRBD1 (5 bases). Germline V CDR1 and CDR2: SGHRS, YFSETQ. The CDR3 runs to 12 residues. Trimming removed 3 bases at V and 7 bases at J, with 8 bases between.

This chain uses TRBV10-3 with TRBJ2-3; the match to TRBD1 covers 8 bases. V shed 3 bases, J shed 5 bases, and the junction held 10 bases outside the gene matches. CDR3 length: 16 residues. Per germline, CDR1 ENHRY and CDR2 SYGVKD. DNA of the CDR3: TGTGCCATCAGTGACCATGCAGGGGGCGCGAAAGATACGCAGTATTTT. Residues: CAISDHAGGAKDTQYF.

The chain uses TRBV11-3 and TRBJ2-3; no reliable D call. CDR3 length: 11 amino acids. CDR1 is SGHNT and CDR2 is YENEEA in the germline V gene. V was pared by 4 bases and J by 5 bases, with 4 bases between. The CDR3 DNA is TGTGCCAGCAGCTCCCAAGATACGCAGTATTTT. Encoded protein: CASSSQDTQYF.

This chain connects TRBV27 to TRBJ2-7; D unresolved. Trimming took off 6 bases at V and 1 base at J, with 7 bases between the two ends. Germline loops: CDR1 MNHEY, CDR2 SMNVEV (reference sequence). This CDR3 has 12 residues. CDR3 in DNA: TGTGCCAGCAGGGGCAGTTCCTACGAGCAGTACTTC. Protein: CASRGSSYEQYF.

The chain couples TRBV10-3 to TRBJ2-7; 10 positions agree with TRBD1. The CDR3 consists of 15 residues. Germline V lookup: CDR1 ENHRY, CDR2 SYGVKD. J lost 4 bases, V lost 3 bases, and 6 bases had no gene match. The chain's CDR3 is CAISDVRTGGYEQYF. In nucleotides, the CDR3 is TGTGCCATCAGTGATGTTAGGACAGGGGGTTACGAGCAGTACTTC.

The CDR3 DNA reads as TGCGCCAGCAGCTTTCTCCGACAGGGGACATCGAACACTGAAGCTTTCTTT. This encodes CASSFLRQGTSNTEAFF. The chain recombines TRBV5-1 with TRBJ1-1; 8 bases agree with TRBD1. CDR1 and CDR2 (germline): SGHRS, YFSETQ. The CDR3 runs to 17 residues. The junction had 10 bases not matched to a gene; V was cut back by 2 bases and J by 1 base.

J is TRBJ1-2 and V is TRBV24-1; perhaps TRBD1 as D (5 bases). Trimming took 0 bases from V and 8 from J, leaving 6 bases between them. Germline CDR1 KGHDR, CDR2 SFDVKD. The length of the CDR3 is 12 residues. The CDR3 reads CATSDLWGGYTF. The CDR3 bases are TGTGCCACCAGTGATTTGTGGGGGGGCTACACCTTC.